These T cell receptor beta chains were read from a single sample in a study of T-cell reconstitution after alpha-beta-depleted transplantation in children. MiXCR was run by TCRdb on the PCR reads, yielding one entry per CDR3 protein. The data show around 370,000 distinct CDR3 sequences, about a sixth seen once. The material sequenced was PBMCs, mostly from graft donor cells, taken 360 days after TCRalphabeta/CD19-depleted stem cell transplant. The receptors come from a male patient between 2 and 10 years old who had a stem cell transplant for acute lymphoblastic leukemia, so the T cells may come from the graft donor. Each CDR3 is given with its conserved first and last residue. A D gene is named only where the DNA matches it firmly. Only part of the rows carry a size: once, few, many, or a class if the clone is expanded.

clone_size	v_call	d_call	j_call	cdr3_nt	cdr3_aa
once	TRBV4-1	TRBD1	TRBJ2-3	TGCGCCAGCAGCCAACGCGGAATGCGGGACAGGGTCCTAGATACGCAGTATTTT	CASSQRGMRDRVLDTQYF
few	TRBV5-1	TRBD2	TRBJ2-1	TGCGCCAGCAGCTTGGGACTAGCGGGATACGAGCAGTTCTTC	CASSLGLAGYEQFF
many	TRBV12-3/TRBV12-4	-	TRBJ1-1	TGTGCCAGCAGTTTAAGGACCAGGCGGACTGAAGCTTTCTTT	CASSLRTRRTEAFF
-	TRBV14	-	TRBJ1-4	TGTGCCAGCAGAGCCCGGGACATCTTCTATGCAACTAATGAAAAACTGTTTTTT	CASRARDIFYATNEKLFF
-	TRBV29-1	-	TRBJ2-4	TGCAGCGTTGAAGAGGTGGCCAAAAACATTCAGTACTTC	CSVEEVAKNIQYF
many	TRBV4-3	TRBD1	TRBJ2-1	TGCGCCAGCAGCTCCGGGACAGGGAATGAGCAGTTCTTC	CASSSGTGNEQFF
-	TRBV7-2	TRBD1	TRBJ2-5	TGTGCCAGCAGCCTACAGGGGCCCCCAAGGACCCAGTACTTC	CASSLQGPPRTQYF
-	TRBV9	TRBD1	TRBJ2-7	TGTGCCAGCAGCGTATCGACAGGGGATTACGAGCAGTACTTC	CASSVSTGDYEQYF
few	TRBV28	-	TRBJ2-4	TGTGCCAGCAGTATAACGGACAGAGAACTCAAAAACATTCAGTACTTC	CASSITDRELKNIQYF
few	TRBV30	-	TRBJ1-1	TGTGCCACTGTTGGGAATCGGGCTTTCTTT	CATVGNRAFF